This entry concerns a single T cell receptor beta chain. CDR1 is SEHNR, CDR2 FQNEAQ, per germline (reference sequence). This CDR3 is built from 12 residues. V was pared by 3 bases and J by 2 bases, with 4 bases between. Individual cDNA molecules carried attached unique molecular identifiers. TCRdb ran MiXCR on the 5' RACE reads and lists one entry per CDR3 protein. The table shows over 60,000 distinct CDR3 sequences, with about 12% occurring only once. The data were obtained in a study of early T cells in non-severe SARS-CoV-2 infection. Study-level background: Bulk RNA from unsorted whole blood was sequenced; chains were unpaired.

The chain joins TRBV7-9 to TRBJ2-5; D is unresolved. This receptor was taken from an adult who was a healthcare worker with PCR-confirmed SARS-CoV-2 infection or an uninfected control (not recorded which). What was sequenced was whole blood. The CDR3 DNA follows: TGTGCCAGCAGCTTCCAGCAAGAGACCCAGTACTTC. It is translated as CASSFQQETQYF.